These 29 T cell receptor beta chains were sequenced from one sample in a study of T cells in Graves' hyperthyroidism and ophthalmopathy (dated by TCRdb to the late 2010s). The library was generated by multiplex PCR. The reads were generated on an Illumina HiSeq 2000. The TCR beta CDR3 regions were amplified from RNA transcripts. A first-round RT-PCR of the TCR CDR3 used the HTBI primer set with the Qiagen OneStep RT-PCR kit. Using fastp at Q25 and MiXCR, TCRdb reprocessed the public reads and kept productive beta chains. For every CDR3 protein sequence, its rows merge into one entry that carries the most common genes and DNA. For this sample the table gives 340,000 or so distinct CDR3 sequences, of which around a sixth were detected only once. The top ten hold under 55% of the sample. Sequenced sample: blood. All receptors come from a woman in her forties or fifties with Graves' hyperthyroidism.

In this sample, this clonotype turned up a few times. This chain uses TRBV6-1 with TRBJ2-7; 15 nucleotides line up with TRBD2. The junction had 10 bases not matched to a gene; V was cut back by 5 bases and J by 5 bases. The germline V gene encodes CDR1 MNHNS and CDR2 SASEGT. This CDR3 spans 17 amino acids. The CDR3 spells CASSLSPGLAGGDEQYF. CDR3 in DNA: TGTGCCAGCAGTCTCTCCCCGGGACTAGCGGGAGGTGACGAGCAGTACTTC.

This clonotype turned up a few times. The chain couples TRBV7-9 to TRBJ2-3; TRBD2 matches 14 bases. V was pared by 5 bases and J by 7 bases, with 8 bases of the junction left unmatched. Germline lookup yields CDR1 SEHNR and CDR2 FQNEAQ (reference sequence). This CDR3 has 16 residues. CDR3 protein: CASSTLGLAGEYTQYF. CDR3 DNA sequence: TGTGCCAGCAGCACCTTGGGACTAGCGGGAGAGTATACGCAGTATTTT.

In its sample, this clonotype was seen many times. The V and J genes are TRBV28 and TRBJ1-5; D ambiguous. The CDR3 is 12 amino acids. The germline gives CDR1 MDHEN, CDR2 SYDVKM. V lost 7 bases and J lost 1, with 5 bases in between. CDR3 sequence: CASTGSNQPQHF. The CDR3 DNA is TGTGCCAGCACCGGCAGCAATCAGCCCCAGCATTTT.

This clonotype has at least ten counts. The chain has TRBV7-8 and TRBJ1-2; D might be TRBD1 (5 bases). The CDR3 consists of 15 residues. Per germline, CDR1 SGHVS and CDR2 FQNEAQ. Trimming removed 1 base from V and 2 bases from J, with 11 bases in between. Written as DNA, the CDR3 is TGTGCCAGCAGCTTAGTAGGAGGGGACAACTATGGCTACACCTTC. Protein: CASSLVGGDNYGYTF.

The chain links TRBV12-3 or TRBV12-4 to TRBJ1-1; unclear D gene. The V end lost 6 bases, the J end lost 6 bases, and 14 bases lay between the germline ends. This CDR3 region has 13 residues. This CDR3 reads CASRPGPGAEAFF. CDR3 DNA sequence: TGTGCCAGCAGGCCGGGCCCCGGGGCTGAAGCTTTCTTT.

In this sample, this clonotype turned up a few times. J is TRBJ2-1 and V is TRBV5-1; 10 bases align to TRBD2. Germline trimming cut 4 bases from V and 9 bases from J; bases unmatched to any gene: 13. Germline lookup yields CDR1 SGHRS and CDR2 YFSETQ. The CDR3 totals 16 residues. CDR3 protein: CASSVLASGSQGEQFF. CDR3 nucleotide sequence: TGCGCCAGCAGCGTCCTAGCTAGCGGGAGTCAAGGTGAGCAGTTCTTC. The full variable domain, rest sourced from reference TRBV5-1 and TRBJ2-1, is KAGVTQTPRYLIKTRGQQVTLSCSPISGHRSVSWYQQTPGQGLQFLFEYFSETQRNKGNFPGRFSGRQFSNSRSEMNVSTLELGDSALYLCASSVLASGSQGEQFFGPGTRLTVL.

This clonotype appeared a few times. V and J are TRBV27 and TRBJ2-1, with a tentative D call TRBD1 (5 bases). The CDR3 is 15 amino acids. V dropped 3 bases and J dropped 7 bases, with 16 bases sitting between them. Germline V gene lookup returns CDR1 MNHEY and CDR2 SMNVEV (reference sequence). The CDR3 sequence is CASSFKSPGWNEQFF. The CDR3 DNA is TGTGCCAGCAGTTTTAAAAGTCCAGGGTGGAATGAGCAGTTCTTC.

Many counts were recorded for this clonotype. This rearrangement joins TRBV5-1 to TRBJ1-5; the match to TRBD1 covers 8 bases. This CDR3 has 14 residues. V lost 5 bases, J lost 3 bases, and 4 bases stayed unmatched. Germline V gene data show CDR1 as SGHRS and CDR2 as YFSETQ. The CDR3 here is CASRSTGVNQPQHF. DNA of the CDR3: TGCGCCAGCAGGTCGACAGGGGTCAATCAGCCCCAGCATTTT.

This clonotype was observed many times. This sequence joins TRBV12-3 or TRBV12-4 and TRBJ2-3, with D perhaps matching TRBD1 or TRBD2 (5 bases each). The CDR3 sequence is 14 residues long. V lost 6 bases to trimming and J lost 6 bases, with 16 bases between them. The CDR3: CASSPRLSGDTQYF. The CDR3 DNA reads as TGTGCCAGCAGCCCAAGACTATCAGGGGATACGCAGTATTTT.

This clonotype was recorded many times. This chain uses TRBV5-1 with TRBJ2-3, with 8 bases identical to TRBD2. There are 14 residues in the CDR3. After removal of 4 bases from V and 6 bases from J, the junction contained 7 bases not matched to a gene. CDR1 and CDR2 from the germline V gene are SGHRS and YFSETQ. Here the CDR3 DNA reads TGCGCCAGCAGCCAAGGGACTAGTGGGGATACGCAGTATTTT. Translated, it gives CASSQGTSGDTQYF. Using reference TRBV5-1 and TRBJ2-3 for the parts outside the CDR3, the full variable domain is KAGVTQTPRYLIKTRGQQVTLSCSPISGHRSVSWYQQTPGQGLQFLFEYFSETQRNKGNFPGRFSGRQFSNSRSEMNVSTLELGDSALYLCASSQGTSGDTQYFGPGTRLTVL.

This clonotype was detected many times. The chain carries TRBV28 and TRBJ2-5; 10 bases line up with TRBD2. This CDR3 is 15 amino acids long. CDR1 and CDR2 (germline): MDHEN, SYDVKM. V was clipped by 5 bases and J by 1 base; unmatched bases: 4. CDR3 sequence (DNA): TGTGCCAGCAGTACTGGACTAGCGGTCCAAGAGACCCAGTACTTC. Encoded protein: CASSTGLAVQETQYF. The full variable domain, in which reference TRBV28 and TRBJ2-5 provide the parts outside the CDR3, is DVKVTQSSRYLVKRTGEKVFLECVQDMDHENMFWYRQDPGLGLRLIYFSYDVKMKEKGDIPEGYSVSREKKERFSLILESASTNQTSMYLCASSTGLAVQETQYFGPGTRLLVL.

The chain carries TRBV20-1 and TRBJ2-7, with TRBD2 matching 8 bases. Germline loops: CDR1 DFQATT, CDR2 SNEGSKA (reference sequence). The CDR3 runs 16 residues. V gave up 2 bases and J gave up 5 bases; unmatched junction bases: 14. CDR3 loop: CSARPETSGKGNEQYF. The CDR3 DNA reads TGCAGTGCTAGACCCGAAACTAGCGGTAAAGGCAACGAGCAGTACTTC.

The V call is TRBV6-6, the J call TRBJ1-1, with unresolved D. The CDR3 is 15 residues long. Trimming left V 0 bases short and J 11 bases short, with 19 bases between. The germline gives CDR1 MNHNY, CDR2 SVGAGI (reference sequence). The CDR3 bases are TGTGCCAGCAGTTACTCGACCCCGACGGACGGCACGGCTTTCTTT. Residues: CASSYSTPTDGTAFF.

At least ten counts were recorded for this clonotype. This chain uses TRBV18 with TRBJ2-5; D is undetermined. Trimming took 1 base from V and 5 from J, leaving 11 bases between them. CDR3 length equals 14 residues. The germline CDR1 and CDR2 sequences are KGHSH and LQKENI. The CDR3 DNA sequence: TGTGCCAGCTCACCACAGGCTGATGCGGAGACCCAGTACTTC. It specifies CASSPQADAETQYF.

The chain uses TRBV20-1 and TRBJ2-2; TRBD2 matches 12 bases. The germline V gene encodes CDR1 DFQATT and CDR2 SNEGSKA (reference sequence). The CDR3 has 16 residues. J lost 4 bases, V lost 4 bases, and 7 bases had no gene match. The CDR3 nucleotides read TGCAGTGCTAACACACTAGCGGGAGGACCCACCGGGGAGCTGTTTTTT. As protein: CSANTLAGGPTGELFF.

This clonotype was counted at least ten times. The CDR3 DNA reads TGTGCCAGCAGCTTCCGCCCCTACAATGAGCAGTTCTTC. Protein product: CASSFRPYNEQFF. The V call is TRBV11-3, the J call TRBJ2-1, with D hard to call. Germline V gene data show CDR1 as SGHNT and CDR2 as YENEEA. The CDR3 has 13 amino acids. V was cut by 3 bases and J by 2 bases, with 5 bases left in between.

This CDR3 reads CASSYSSGANYGYTF. The CDR3 bases are TGTGCCAGCAGTTACTCGAGTGGGGCTAACTATGGCTACACCTTC. This chain connects TRBV6-5 to TRBJ1-2; no reliable D call. Trimming pared 0 bases from V and 0 bases from J, leaving 8 bases between. The CDR3 spans 15 residues. The germline V gene has CDR1 MNHEY and CDR2 SVGAGI.

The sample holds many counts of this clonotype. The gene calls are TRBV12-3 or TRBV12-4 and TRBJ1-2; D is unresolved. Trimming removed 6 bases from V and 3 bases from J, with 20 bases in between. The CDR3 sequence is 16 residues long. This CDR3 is CASRGAGTGLYYGYTF. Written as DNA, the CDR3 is TGTGCCAGCAGGGGCGCGGGTACGGGTCTTTACTATGGCTACACCTTC.

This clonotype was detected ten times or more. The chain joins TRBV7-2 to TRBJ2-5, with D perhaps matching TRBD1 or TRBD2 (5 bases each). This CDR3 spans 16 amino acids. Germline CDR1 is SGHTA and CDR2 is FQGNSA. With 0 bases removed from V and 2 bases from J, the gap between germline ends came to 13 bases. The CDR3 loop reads CASSLAAVQGQETQYF. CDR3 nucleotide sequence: TGTGCCAGCAGCTTAGCAGCGGTCCAGGGACAAGAGACCCAGTACTTC.

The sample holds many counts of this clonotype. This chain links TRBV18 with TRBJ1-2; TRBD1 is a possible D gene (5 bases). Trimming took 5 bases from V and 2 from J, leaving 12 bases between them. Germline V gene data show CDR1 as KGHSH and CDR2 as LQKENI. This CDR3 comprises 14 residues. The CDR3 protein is CASSGPQGNYGYTF. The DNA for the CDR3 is TGTGCCAGCTCAGGTCCGCAGGGCAACTATGGCTACACCTTC.

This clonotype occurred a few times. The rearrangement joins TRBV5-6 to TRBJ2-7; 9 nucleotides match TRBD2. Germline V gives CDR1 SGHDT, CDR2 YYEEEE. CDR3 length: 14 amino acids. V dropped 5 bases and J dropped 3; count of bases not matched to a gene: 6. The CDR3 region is CASSRIAGDYEQYF. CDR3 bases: TGTGCCAGCAGTCGTATAGCGGGGGACTACGAGCAGTACTTC.

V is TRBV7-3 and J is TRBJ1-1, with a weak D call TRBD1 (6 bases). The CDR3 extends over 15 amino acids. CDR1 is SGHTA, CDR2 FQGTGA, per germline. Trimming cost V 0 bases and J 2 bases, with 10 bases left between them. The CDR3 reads CASSLTGGENTEAFF. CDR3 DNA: TGTGCCAGCAGCTTAACAGGGGGGGAAAACACTGAAGCTTTCTTT.

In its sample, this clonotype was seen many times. Here the CDR3 reads CASSQGPSRGYEQYF. CDR3 nucleotides: TGTGCCAGCAGCCAAGGTCCCTCGAGGGGATACGAGCAGTACTTC. The V and J genes are TRBV3-1 and TRBJ2-7; D may be TRBD1 or TRBD2 (5 bases each). Trimming stripped 1 base from V and 4 bases from J, with 14 bases between. Germline lookup yields CDR1 LGHDT and CDR2 YNNKEL (reference sequence). The CDR3 runs to 15 residues.

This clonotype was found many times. This CDR3 is CATYDRDEQYF. The CDR3 coding sequence is TGTGCCACCTATGACAGGGACGAGCAGTACTTC. This chain uses TRBV28 with TRBJ2-7; 7 bases match TRBD1. CDR3 length equals 11 residues. Germline lookup yields CDR1 MDHEN and CDR2 SYDVKM. V shed 10 bases and J 5 bases; nucleotides not matched to a gene: 5.

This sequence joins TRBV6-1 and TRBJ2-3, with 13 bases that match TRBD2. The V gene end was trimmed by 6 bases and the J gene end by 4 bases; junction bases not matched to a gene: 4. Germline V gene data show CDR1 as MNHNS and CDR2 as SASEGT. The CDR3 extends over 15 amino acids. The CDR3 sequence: CASSRGLAGADTQYF. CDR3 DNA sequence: TGTGCCAGCAGCCGTGGACTAGCGGGGGCAGATACGCAGTATTTT.

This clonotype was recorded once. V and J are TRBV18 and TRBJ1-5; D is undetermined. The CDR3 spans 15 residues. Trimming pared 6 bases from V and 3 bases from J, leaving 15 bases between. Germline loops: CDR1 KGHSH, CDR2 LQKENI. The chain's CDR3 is CASSPNPGDNQPQHF. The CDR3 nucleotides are TGTGCCAGCTCTCCCAATCCCGGGGACAATCAGCCCCAGCATTTT.

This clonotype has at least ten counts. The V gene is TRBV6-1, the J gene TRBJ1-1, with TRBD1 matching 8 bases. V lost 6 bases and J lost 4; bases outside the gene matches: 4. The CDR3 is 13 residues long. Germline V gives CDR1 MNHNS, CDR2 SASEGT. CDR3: CASRNTGGTEAFF. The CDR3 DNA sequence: TGTGCCAGCAGGAATACAGGGGGCACTGAAGCTTTCTTT.

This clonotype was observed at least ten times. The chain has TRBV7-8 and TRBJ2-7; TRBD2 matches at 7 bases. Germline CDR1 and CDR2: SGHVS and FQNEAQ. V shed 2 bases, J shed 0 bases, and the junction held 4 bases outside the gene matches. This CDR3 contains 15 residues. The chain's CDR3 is CASSLISGFSYEQYF. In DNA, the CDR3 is TGTGCCAGCAGCTTAATTAGCGGGTTCTCCTACGAGCAGTACTTC.

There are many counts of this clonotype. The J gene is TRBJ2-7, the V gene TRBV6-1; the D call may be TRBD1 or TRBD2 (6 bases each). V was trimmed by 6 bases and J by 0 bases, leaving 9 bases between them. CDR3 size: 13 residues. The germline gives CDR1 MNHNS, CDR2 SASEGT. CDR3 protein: CASRGGTSYEQYF. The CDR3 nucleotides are TGTGCCAGCAGAGGGGGGACCTCCTACGAGCAGTACTTC.